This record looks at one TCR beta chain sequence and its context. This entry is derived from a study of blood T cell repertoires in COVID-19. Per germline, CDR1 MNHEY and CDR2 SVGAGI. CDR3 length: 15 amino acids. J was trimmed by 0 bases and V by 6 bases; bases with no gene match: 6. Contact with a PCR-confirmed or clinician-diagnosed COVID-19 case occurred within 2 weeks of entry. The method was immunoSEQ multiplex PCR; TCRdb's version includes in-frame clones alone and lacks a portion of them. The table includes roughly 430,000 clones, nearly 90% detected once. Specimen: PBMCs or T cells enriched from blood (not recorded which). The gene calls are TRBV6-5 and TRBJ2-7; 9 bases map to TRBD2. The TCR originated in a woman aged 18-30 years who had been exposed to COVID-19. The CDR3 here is CASSQGRGGSYEQYF. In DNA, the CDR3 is TGTGCCAGCAGCCAGGGGCGGGGGGGCTCCTACGAGCAGTACTTC.